A single T cell receptor beta chain is shown here with its context. The record originates from a study of CD8 T cells in Susac syndrome. The germline V gene encodes CDR1 LGHNT and CDR2 FRNRAP. This CDR3 is built from 16 residues. Trimming removed 1 base from V and 3 bases from J; junction bases left unmatched: 4. The RNA, about 0.45 to 1 ug, was put through reverse transcription using random hexamers. TCRdb analysed the immunoSEQ multiplex PCR reads with MiXCR anew, one entry per CDR3 protein. The sample comprises around 140,000 distinct CDR3 sequences, 75% to 90% of which are singletons, and roughly 0.5% rests with the top ten.

V is TRBV12-5 and J is TRBJ1-5, with TRBD1 matching 9 bases. The source of this sequence is a human donor with multiple sclerosis. The sample comprised CD8+ T cells from PBMCs. CDR3 DNA: TGTGCTAGTGGTTTGGGACGGGACAGGGTCAATCAGCCCCAGCATTTT. Its translation: CASGLGRDRVNQPQHF.